The rows below give T cell receptor beta chains drawn from one sample of a study of PD-1 blockade in classical Hodgkin lymphoma. Sequenced by immunoSEQ multiplex PCR; TCRdb stores in-frame clones only, minus some. The table lists more than 85,000 clones, roughly nine tenths of them singletons. Sequencing used peripheral blood mononuclear cells (PBMCs), obtained before the fourth cycle of nivolumab. The receptor set was obtained from a human donor with classical Hodgkin lymphoma. The CDR3 runs from the conserved cysteine through the conserved F or W. D genes are given only for firm matches. Clone sizes are given selectively: once, few, many, or a class where the clone is expanded.

J gene | clone size | V gene | D gene | CDR3 protein | CDR3 DNA
TRBJ2-5 | . | TRBV7-9 | . | CASSSDRRGQETQYF | TGTGCCAGCAGCTCAGATAGAAGGGGGCAAGAGACCCAGTACTTC
TRBJ1-2 | . | TRBV6-5 | . | CASSYSTGAYGYTF | TGTGCCAGCAGTTACTCGACAGGTGCTTATGGCTACACCTTC
TRBJ2-1 | . | TRBV5-6 | . | CASSLAHVNGEQFF | TGTGCCAGCAGCTTGGCCCATGTTAATGGTGAGCAGTTCTTC
TRBJ1-1 | . | TRBV7-2 | . | CASSLGGSQFAEAFF | TGTGCCAGCAGCTTAGGTGGGAGCCAGTTCGCTGAAGCTTTCTTT
TRBJ2-7 | . | TRBV18 | . | CASSPPLTTRGFFYEQYF | TGTGCCAGCTCACCACCCCTAACCACGAGGGGATTCTTCTACGAGCAGTACTTC
TRBJ2-2 | . | TRBV12-5 | TRBD2 | CASGLTPLAGVRTGELFF | TGTGCTAGTGGTTTGACACCACTAGCGGGAGTTCGAACCGGGGAGCTGTTTTTT
TRBJ2-7 | . | TRBV10-3 | . | CAISELAVYEQYF | TGTGCCATCAGTGAACTAGCCGTCTACGAGCAGTACTTC
TRBJ1-3 | few | TRBV5-5 | . | CASSSGRASGNTIYF | TGTGCCAGCAGCTCGGGACGGGCCTCTGGAAACACCATATATTTT
TRBJ2-3 | . | TRBV28 | . | CASRGFEGLADTQYF | TGTGCCAGCAGGGGGTTTGAGGGGTTAGCAGATACGCAGTATTTT
TRBJ2-7 | . | TRBV19 | . | CASSTQTGEQYF | TGTGCCAGTAGTACCCAAACAGGCGAGCAGTACTTC
TRBJ2-2 | . | TRBV7-2 | TRBD2 | CASSLGREVVGELFF | TGTGCCAGCAGCTTAGGGCGGGAGGTGGTCGGGGAGCTGTTTTTT
TRBJ2-3 | . | TRBV18 | . | CASSPSGTTDTQYF | TGTGCCAGCTCACCCTCAGGGACGACAGATACGCAGTATTTT
TRBJ1-5 | . | TRBV5-6 | . | CASSRGQLSNQPQHF | TGTGCCAGCAGTAGAGGGCAGCTTAGCAATCAGCCCCAGCATTTT
TRBJ1-4 | . | TRBV25-1 | . | CASSEARSGNEKLFF | TGTGCCAGCAGTGAGGCCCGGTCGGGGAATGAAAAACTGTTTTTT
TRBJ1-5 | . | TRBV7-9 | . | CASSLGQGHNQPQHF | TGTGCCAGCAGCTTAGGGCAGGGCCACAATCAGCCCCAGCATTTT
TRBJ2-2 | . | TRBV7-9 | TRBD1 | CASRQTGGTGELFF | TGTGCCAGCAGGCAAACAGGGGGCACCGGGGAGCTGTTTTTT
TRBJ2-1 | . | TRBV5-4 | TRBD1 | CASSLDRAPYNEQFF | TGTGCCAGCAGCTTAGACAGGGCCCCTTACAATGAGCAGTTCTTC
TRBJ2-1 | . | TRBV28 | TRBD2 | CASSLTSGRVWNNEQFF | TGTGCCAGCAGTTTGACTAGCGGGAGGGTTTGGAACAATGAGCAGTTCTTC
TRBJ1-1 | . | TRBV6-5 | . | CASSYSGGFSTEAFF | TGTGCCAGCAGTTACTCGGGGGGGTTCAGCACTGAAGCTTTCTTT
TRBJ1-5 | once | TRBV15 | TRBD1 | CATSPDRVNQPQHF | TGTGCCACCAGCCCCGACAGGGTCAATCAGCCCCAGCATTTT
TRBJ2-4 | . | TRBV2 | . | CASSEEGFTKNIQYF | TGTGCCAGCAGTGAAGAAGGGTTTACCAAAAACATTCAGTACTTC
TRBJ2-3 | . | TRBV5-4 | TRBD1 | CASSPPTGTGGEDTQYF | TGTGCCAGCAGCCCGCCGACCGGGACAGGGGGCGAAGATACGCAGTATTTT
TRBJ1-1 | . | TRBV19 | . | CASNQDGVGGAEAFF | TGTGCCAGTAACCAGGACGGTGTGGGAGGCGCTGAAGCTTTCTTT
TRBJ1-1 | . | TRBV5-1 | . | CASSYNGQGGTEAFF | TGCGCCAGCAGCTACAACGGGCAGGGCGGCACTGAAGCTTTCTTT
TRBJ2-5 | once | TRBV30 | . | CAWSVSSGTQYF | TGTGCCTGGAGTGTTAGTAGTGGGACCCAGTACTTC
TRBJ1-2 | . | TRBV28 | . | CASSLPGRVYGYTF | TGTGCCAGCAGCCTACCCGGACGGGTCTATGGCTACACCTTC
TRBJ1-2 | . | TRBV4-1 | . | CASSQASGDPNYGYTF | TGCGCCAGCAGCCAAGCCTCAGGGGACCCCAACTATGGCTACACCTTC
TRBJ2-2 | few | TRBV7-2 | TRBD1 | CASSLRTGQAGELFF | TGTGCCAGCAGCTTACGGACAGGGCAGGCCGGGGAGCTGTTTTTT
TRBJ1-1 | . | TRBV27 | TRBD1 | CASSPPTGHLYAEAFF | TGTGCCAGCAGTCCACCGACAGGGCACTTATACGCTGAAGCTTTCTTT
TRBJ2-3 | . | TRBV2 | TRBD2 | CASSPHPSGRVDTQYF | TGTGCCAGCAGTCCCCACCCCAGCGGGAGGGTAGATACGCAGTATTTT
TRBJ2-1 | few | TRBV5-1 | TRBD2 | CASSRGTSGRDREFF | TGCGCCAGCAGCCGGGGGACTAGCGGGAGGGACCGCGAGTTCTTC
TRBJ2-2 | . | TRBV11-2 | . | CASSLAGSNTGELFF | TGTGCCAGCAGCTTAGCAGGGTCGAACACCGGGGAGCTGTTTTTT
TRBJ1-5 | . | TRBV7-2 | . | CASSLDRELGQPQHF | TGTGCCAGCAGCTTAGACAGGGAGTTAGGGCAGCCCCAGCATTTT
TRBJ1-4 | once | TRBV5-6 | . | CASSTKGFEKLFF | TGTGCCAGCAGCACAAAGGGCTTCGAAAAACTGTTTTTT
TRBJ2-3 | . | TRBV7-9 | TRBD2 | CAPSGTSTDTQYF | TGTGCCCCTAGCGGGACTAGCACAGATACGCAGTATTTT
TRBJ1-2 | . | TRBV2 | . | CASRTTGSHYGYTF | TGTGCCAGCAGGACTACAGGGTCACACTATGGCTACACCTTC
TRBJ2-7 | . | TRBV5-1 | . | CASSLAHISYEQYF | TGCGCCAGCAGCTTGGCCCATATCTCCTACGAGCAGTACTTC
TRBJ2-7 | . | TRBV6-6 | . | CASSRGTSEQYF | TGTGCCAGCTCACGGGGGACGAGCGAGCAGTACTTC
TRBJ2-5 | . | TRBV9 | . | CASSVDQETQYF | TGTGCCAGCAGCGTAGACCAAGAGACCCAGTACTTC
TRBJ1-4 | . | TRBV27 | . | CASSATNGATNEKLFF | TGTGCCAGCAGTGCAACGAACGGAGCAACTAATGAAAAACTGTTTTTT
TRBJ2-1 | . | TRBV10-3 | . | CAIEDSPRDEQFF | TGTGCCATCGAGGATAGCCCCCGGGATGAGCAGTTCTTC
TRBJ1-1 | . | TRBV29-1 | . | CSVQTTNTEAFF | TGCAGCGTGCAGACTACGAACACTGAAGCTTTCTTT
TRBJ1-1 | . | TRBV14 | . | CASSEERGGMNTEAFF | TGTGCCAGCAGCGAAGAACGGGGAGGAATGAACACTGAAGCTTTCTTT
TRBJ2-6 | . | TRBV6-1 | . | CASTTTISGANVLTF | TGTGCCAGCACCACGACTATCTCTGGGGCCAACGTCCTGACTTTC
TRBJ2-5 | . | TRBV6-5 | . | CASSWGAGETQYF | TGTGCCAGCAGTTGGGGGGCTGGAGAGACCCAGTACTTC
TRBJ1-1 | . | TRBV9 | . | CASSERTREDAWQTEAFF | TGTGCCAGCAGCGAACGGACCCGAGAGGATGCATGGCAGACTGAAGCTTTCTTT
TRBJ1-2 | few | TRBV5-8 | TRBD1 | CAGHRGITTSNYGYTF | TGTGCCGGCCACAGGGGAATCACCACTTCTAACTATGGCTACACCTTC
TRBJ1-4 | . | TRBV7-2 | . | CASSSGWEGEKLFF | TGTGCCAGCAGCTCCGGGTGGGAGGGTGAAAAACTGTTTTTT
TRBJ2-5 | . | TRBV27 | TRBD1 | CASSQPGQEETQYF | TGTGCCAGCAGCCAACCCGGACAGGAAGAGACCCAGTACTTC
TRBJ1-2 | . | TRBV6-5 | . | CASSYSGVWGYTF | TGTGCCAGCAGTTACTCCGGGGTTTGGGGCTACACCTTC
TRBJ1-5 | . | TRBV7-7 | . | CASSLRPDQPQHF | TGTGCCAGCAGCCTTCGACCCGATCAGCCCCAGCATTTT
TRBJ2-2 | . | TRBV6-4 | TRBD2 | CASSARAGGYTGELFF | TGTGCCAGCAGTGCCAGAGCGGGAGGGTACACCGGGGAGCTGTTTTTT
TRBJ1-2 | . | TRBV6-5 | . | CASSYQTFTGGYTF | TGTGCCAGCAGTTACCAGACGTTTACCGGTGGCTACACCTTC
TRBJ2-3 | once | TRBV6-5 | TRBD2 | CASEASGGTDTQYF | TGTGCCAGCGAGGCTAGCGGGGGTACAGATACGCAGTATTTT
TRBJ1-2 | . | TRBV2 | . | CANSELGTYGYTF | TGTGCCAACAGTGAGCTAGGTACCTATGGCTACACCTTC
TRBJ1-1 | . | TRBV5-1 | . | CASSPPGSEDTEAFF | TGCGCCAGCAGCCCTCCGGGCTCGGAGGACACTGAAGCTTTCTTT
TRBJ1-1 | . | TRBV4-3 | TRBD1 | CASSQDGGGAGVWTEAFF | TGCGCCAGCAGCCAAGATGGAGGGGGCGCGGGAGTTTGGACTGAAGCTTTCTTT
TRBJ1-2 | . | TRBV4-2 | . | CASTLGGQAEGYTF | TGTGCCAGCACCCTAGGAGGGCAGGCGGAAGGCTACACCTTC